A single sample gave rise to the 27 T cell receptor beta chains below, sequenced in a study of CXCR3-negative and CXCR3-positive naive CD8 T cells. TRB cDNA libraries were made by UMI-labeled 5' RACE. From its re-call of the 5' RACE reads, TCRdb lists each CDR3 protein once, without DNA. In total, the table holds over 100,000 distinct CDR3 sequences. Specimen: naive CXCR3- CD8+ T cells from blood. Subset described: CD45RO-CCR7+CD27+CD95- naive CD8+ T cells lacking CXCR3 (TNR3-). Receptor source: a human donor in good health. Some clones in this sample may be carry-over from other donors' samples.

The rearrangement uses TRBV20-1 and TRBJ1-5. This CDR3 is built from 14 residues. Per germline, CDR1 DFQATT and CDR2 SNEGSKA (reference sequence). This chain's CDR3 is CSARETISNQPQHF.

This sequence joins TRBV28 and TRBJ2-7; TCRdb picks TRBD1, but there is no DNA to check that call. The CDR3 sequence is 13 residues long. CDR1 MDHEN and CDR2 SYDVKM come from the germline V gene. This CDR3 is CASSYGTAWEQYF.

The J gene is TRBJ2-7, the V gene TRBV29-1; TCRdb gives TRBD1 as the D gene, but with no DNA this cannot be confirmed. Looked up from germline, CDR1 is SQVTM and CDR2 is ANQGSEA. The CDR3 spans 14 residues. The CDR3 region is CSVETSGVSYEQYF.

The chain carries TRBV11-2 and TRBJ2-7; TCRdb's D gene call, TRBD2, goes unchecked for lack of DNA. The CDR3 extends over 15 amino acids. Germline lookup yields CDR1 SGHAT and CDR2 FQNNGV. The chain's CDR3 is CASSSGLAGIYEQYF.

This chain links TRBV28 with TRBJ2-7; TCRdb's assignment of TRBD1 cannot be checked, as there is no DNA. The CDR3 is 16 residues long. From germline, CDR1 is MDHEN and CDR2 SYDVKM. Here the CDR3 reads CASSLVSGQGAYEQYF.

The chain couples TRBV4-2 to TRBJ1-4; without DNA, the TCRdb call of TRBD1 cannot be checked. This CDR3 contains 16 residues. Germline-derived CDR1 and CDR2 are LGHNA and YNFKEQ. The CDR3 is CASSQEGGQGGEKLFF.

The CDR3 protein is CASSLLLREWGTDTQYF. The V and J genes are TRBV28 and TRBJ2-3; the TCRdb D gene call, TRBD2, has no DNA to confirm it. Germline lookup yields CDR1 MDHEN and CDR2 SYDVKM. CDR3 length: 17 amino acids.

The V and J genes are TRBV6-2 or TRBV6-3 and TRBJ2-5; TCRdb outputs TRBD2, but without DNA this stays unchecked. The CDR3 is 16 residues long. CDR1 and CDR2 (germline): MNHEY, SVGEGT. The CDR3 loop is CASSPGYDAYQETQYF.

This chain joins TRBV5-1 and TRBJ2-7; checking the TCRdb D call of TRBD2 is not possible without DNA. The germline V gene encodes CDR1 SGHRS and CDR2 YFSETQ. The CDR3 totals 15 residues. CDR3 protein: CASSTGLAGLYEQYF. Full variable domain (rest looked up from reference TRBV5-1 and TRBJ2-7): KAGVTQTPRYLIKTRGQQVTLSCSPISGHRSVSWYQQTPGQGLQFLFEYFSETQRNKGNFPGRFSGRQFSNSRSEMNVSTLELGDSALYLCASSTGLAGLYEQYFGPGTRLTVT.

This rearrangement joins TRBV4-2 to TRBJ2-5; there is no DNA to check the TCRdb D call of TRBD2. Germline V gives CDR1 LGHNA, CDR2 YNFKEQ. The CDR3 runs to 14 residues. The CDR3 loop is CASSHGLAQETQYF.

The rearrangement joins TRBV7-9 to TRBJ2-7; TCRdb outputs TRBD1, but without DNA this stays unchecked. CDR3 length equals 15 residues. From germline, CDR1 is SEHNR and CDR2 FQNEAQ (reference sequence). This chain's CDR3 is CASSGGASEAYEQYF.

The chain recombines TRBV12-3 or TRBV12-4 with TRBJ2-1; TCRdb selects TRBD2, and the lack of DNA leaves this call unchecked. The CDR3 length is 14 residues. The CDR3 here is CASRGLAGDNEQFF.

The rearrangement joins TRBV28 to TRBJ2-5; without DNA, the TCRdb call of TRBD2 cannot be checked. The germline V gene encodes CDR1 MDHEN and CDR2 SYDVKM. CDR3 size: 16 residues. This chain's CDR3 is CASSLLTSGTQETQYF. Supplemented by reference TRBV28 and TRBJ2-5, the full variable domain reads DVKVTQSSRYLVKRTGEKVFLECVQDMDHENMFWYRQDPGLGLRLIYFSYDVKMKEKGDIPEGYSVSREKKERFSLILESASTNQTSMYLCASSLLTSGTQETQYFGPGTRLLVL.

The CDR3 reads CASSLGLGGSYNEQFF. This chain joins TRBV7-2 and TRBJ2-1; the D call from TCRdb, TRBD2, cannot be confirmed without DNA. The CDR3 is made up of 16 amino acids. Germline loops: CDR1 SGHTA, CDR2 FQGNSA.

This chain links TRBV20-1 with TRBJ1-1. The germline V gene encodes CDR1 DFQATT and CDR2 SNEGSKA (reference sequence). This CDR3 region has 12 residues. CDR3 region: CNAQKPDDEAFF.

This chain uses TRBV7-2 with TRBJ2-7. CDR1 is SGHTA, CDR2 FQGNSA, per germline. The CDR3 loop spans 13 amino acids. The CDR3 spells CASSLDLTYEQYF. Drawing the rest from reference TRBV7-2 and TRBJ2-7, the complete variable domain is GAGVSQSPSNKVTEKGKDVELRCDPISGHTALYWYRQSLGQGLEFLIYFQGNSAPDKSGLPSDRFSAERTGGSVSTLTIQRTQQEDSAVYLCASSLDLTYEQYFGPGTRLTVT.

This chain joins TRBV7-8 and TRBJ2-1; TCRdb lists TRBD2, though no DNA is available to test this call. The germline V gene has CDR1 SGHVS and CDR2 FQNEAQ. This CDR3 contains 17 residues. CDR3 loop: CASSLNLAGGPYNEQFF.

The V and J genes are TRBV20-1 and TRBJ2-1. The CDR3 has 17 residues. From germline, CDR1 is DFQATT and CDR2 SNEGSKA (reference sequence). The CDR3 reads CSASGNLDLLLVDEQFF.

The chain recombines TRBV7-8 with TRBJ2-3; no DNA is available, so the TRBD2 call from TCRdb remains unchecked. Germline-derived CDR1 and CDR2 are SGHVS and FQNEAQ. The CDR3 covers 12 residues. Here the CDR3 reads CASSLEGTTQYF.

This chain uses TRBV28 with TRBJ2-1; there is no DNA to check the TCRdb D call of TRBD2. Germline values: CDR1 MDHEN, CDR2 SYDVKM. The CDR3 contains 15 residues. This CDR3 reads CASSADSGWGNEQFF.

The chain is built from TRBV12-3 or TRBV12-4 and TRBJ2-7; TCRdb indicates TRBD1, and absent DNA this call remains unverified. The length of the CDR3 is 13 residues. The CDR3 protein is CASRGSRGYEQYF.

This sequence joins TRBV13 and TRBJ1-1. CDR1 and CDR2 from the germline V gene are PRHDT and FYEKMQ (reference sequence). The CDR3 extends over 15 amino acids. This CDR3 reads CASSSAWTLNTEAFF.

The chain links TRBV28 to TRBJ2-3. Germline CDR1 reads MDHEN; CDR2 reads SYDVKM. The length of the CDR3 is 13 residues. The CDR3 loop reads CASSLGRADTQYF.

V usage is TRBV14 and J usage is TRBJ1-2. Looked up from germline, CDR1 is SGHDN and CDR2 is FVKESK. The CDR3 is made up of 16 amino acids. Here the CDR3 reads CASSQDLSEGLYGYTF.

The chain joins TRBV28 to TRBJ2-7; the D call of TRBD2 rests on TCRdb alone, since no DNA is present to check it. Per germline, CDR1 MDHEN and CDR2 SYDVKM. This CDR3 has 14 amino acids. CDR3 residues: CASTLDAGGYEQYF.

This chain connects TRBV27 to TRBJ2-2; the D call from TCRdb, TRBD1, cannot be confirmed without DNA. The CDR3 has 15 residues. Germline V gene data show CDR1 as MNHEY and CDR2 as SMNVEV (reference sequence). The CDR3 sequence: CASRTEGFNTGELFF.

V and J are TRBV28 and TRBJ2-5. Germline CDR1 and CDR2: MDHEN and SYDVKM. This CDR3 has 15 residues. The CDR3 here is CASSPIPSAQETQYF.